The next 19 T cell receptor beta chains were all read from a single sample in a study of blood T cell repertoires in COVID-19. Clones were sequenced by immunoSEQ multiplex PCR, and TCRdb holds only the in-frame ones, with some missing. The repertoire includes some 350,000 clones, over 70% of them detected once, and under 3% sits in the top ten. Sequenced sample: peripheral blood. These receptors came from a man younger than 45 with active or convalescent COVID-19.

This clone was counted a few times. This chain links TRBV5-5 with TRBJ1-5, with a tentative D call TRBD1 (6 bases). Germline-derived CDR1 and CDR2 are SGHKS and YYEKEE (reference sequence). This CDR3 is 16 amino acids long. Trimming took off 4 bases at V and 5 bases at J, with 19 bases between the two ends. CDR3 in DNA: TGTGCCAGCAGCCTGCTGGGAGGGGGGTTCGATCAGCCCCAGCATTTT. Its protein is CASSLLGGGFDQPQHF. Looking up the rest from reference TRBV5-5 and TRBJ1-5 gives the full variable domain: DAGVTQSPTHLIKTRGQQVTLRCSPISGHKSVSWYQQVLGQGPQFIFQYYEKEERGRGNFPDRFSARQFPNYSSELNVNALLLGDSALYLCASSLLGGGFDQPQHFGDGTRLSIL.

This clone was seen only a few times. The CDR3 sequence is CASSPEVTGGLNEQFF. CDR3 sequence (DNA): TGTGCCAGCTCACCAGAGGTAACAGGGGGTCTAAATGAGCAGTTCTTC. The chain joins TRBV18 to TRBJ2-1, with 8 bases identical to TRBD1. The CDR3 is made up of 16 amino acids. Trimming cost V 2 bases and J 7 bases; bases outside gene matches: 10. The germline V gene has CDR1 KGHSH and CDR2 LQKENI. The full variable domain, in which reference TRBV18 and TRBJ2-1 provide the parts outside the CDR3, is NAGVMQNPRHLVRRRGQEARLRCSPMKGHSHVYWYRQLPEEGLKFMVYLQKENIIDESGMPKERFSAEFPKEGPSILRIQQVVRGDSAAYFCASSPEVTGGLNEQFFGPGTRLTVL.

V is TRBV5-8 and J is TRBJ1-5; tentatively, D is TRBD1 (6 bases). The CDR3 extends over 15 amino acids. V lost 0 bases and J lost 4, with 11 bases in between. CDR1 and CDR2 (germline): SGHTS, YDEGEE. CDR3: CASSLGQGPNQPQHF. The CDR3 DNA reads TGTGCCAGCAGCTTGGGGCAGGGGCCAAATCAGCCCCAGCATTTT.

This sequence joins TRBV7-9 and TRBJ1-1; D may be TRBD1 (6 bases). V was cut by 4 bases and J by 1 base, with 13 bases left in between. The CDR3 runs to 15 residues. CDR1 and CDR2 (germline): SEHNR, FQNEAQ (reference sequence). The CDR3 loop reads CASSWGPGQNTEAFF. CDR3 DNA sequence: TGTGCCAGCAGCTGGGGACCGGGACAGAACACTGAAGCTTTCTTT.

The V call is TRBV13, the J call TRBJ1-1; 12 nucleotides line up with TRBD1. Germline trimming cut 7 bases from V and 11 bases from J; bases unmatched to any gene: 11. The CDR3 covers 14 residues. Per germline, CDR1 PRHDT and CDR2 FYEKMQ (reference sequence). In DNA, the CDR3 is TGTGCCAGCAATCACGGCGGGACAGGGGGCCCGGCTTTCTTT. The encoded protein is CASNHGGTGGPAFF.

V usage is TRBV6-5 and J usage is TRBJ2-7, with a weak D call TRBD1 (6 bases). The CDR3 is made up of 14 amino acids. Trimming took off 8 bases at V and 7 bases at J, with 21 bases between the two ends. From germline, CDR1 is MNHEY and CDR2 SVGAGI. CDR3 sequence (DNA): TGTGCCAGCTCCCATCGTCCAGGGGCTGGGGAGCAGTACTTC. Translation gives CASSHRPGAGEQYF.

This sequence joins TRBV24-1 and TRBJ1-2; D possibly corresponds to TRBD1 (6 bases). The CDR3 sequence is 13 residues long. The germline V and J ends were trimmed by 6 bases and 3 bases, with 10 bases remaining between them. The germline gives CDR1 KGHDR, CDR2 SFDVKD. The chain's CDR3 is CATSSDSHYGYTF. DNA for the CDR3: TGTGCCACCAGTTCGGACAGCCACTATGGCTACACCTTC.

This clone was observed a single time. The J gene is TRBJ2-7, the V gene TRBV11-3, with D tentatively TRBD1 (6 bases). From germline, CDR1 is SGHNT and CDR2 YENEEA. This CDR3 comprises 15 residues. The V and J ends lost 3 bases and 0 bases respectively, with 12 bases between them. The CDR3 region has the DNA TGTGCCAGCAGCTTTCCAGGACAGAGCTCCTACGAGCAGTACTTC. Translating it yields CASSFPGQSSYEQYF.

The rearrangement uses TRBV6-2 or TRBV6-3 and TRBJ1-2; D perhaps matches TRBD1 (6 bases). CDR3 length: 13 amino acids. With 6 bases removed from V and 8 bases from J, the gap between germline ends came to 16 bases. From germline, CDR1 is MNHEY and CDR2 SVGEGT. This CDR3 is CASSPRDKRGYTF. CDR3 coding DNA: TGTGCCAGCAGCCCCCGGGACAAGAGAGGCTACACCTTC.

This clone was picked up a small number of times. The gene calls are TRBV30 and TRBJ1-6, with D tentatively TRBD1 (5 bases). Trimming shortened V by 1 base and J by 11 bases, and 9 bases separated the two germline ends. This CDR3 contains 12 residues. Germline V gene lookup returns CDR1 GTSNPN and CDR2 SVGIG (reference sequence). In DNA, the CDR3 is TGTGCCTGGAGTGATTTACAGGCACCCCTCCACTTT. Residues: CAWSDLQAPLHF.

The CDR3 loop reads CASSYGAGGDQETQYF. The DNA of the CDR3 is TGTGCCAGCAGTTACGGAGCGGGGGGGGACCAAGAGACCCAGTACTTC. The V and J genes are TRBV6-2 or TRBV6-3 and TRBJ2-5; 10 bases match TRBD2. Trimming cost V 2 bases and J 0 bases; bases outside gene matches: 3. CDR3 length: 16 amino acids. The V gene's germline CDR1 is MNHEY and CDR2 SVGEGT.

The chain uses TRBV11-3 and TRBJ2-7; TRBD2 agrees at 9 bases. The ends lost 3 bases at V and 0 bases at J; junction bases unmatched: 6. CDR1 is SGHNT and CDR2 is YENEEA in the germline V gene. The CDR3 is 16 residues long. CDR3 DNA: TGTGCCAGCAGCTTGAGACTAGCGGTGGCCTCCTACGAGCAGTACTTC. The encoded protein is CASSLRLAVASYEQYF.

CDR3 bases: TGTGCCAGCAGCAAAGTGCGGGGGGCGAGTGGACTGCTTGATTACAATGAGCAGTTCTTC. Its protein is CASSKVRGASGLLDYNEQFF. The rearrangement uses TRBV21-1 and TRBJ2-1; the D segment call TRBD2 is taken from the table without a DNA check. TRBV21-1 corresponds to a pseudogene. The CDR3 is 20 residues long.

This clone appeared a single time. The chain combines TRBV5-1 with TRBJ2-3; TRBD2 matches at 13 bases. The CDR3 length is 17 residues. Germline CDR1 reads SGHRS; CDR2 reads YFSETQ. V lost 4 bases to trimming and J lost 4 bases; unmatched junction nucleotides: 9. The CDR3 DNA reads as TGCGCCAGCAGCACATGGACTAGCGGGAGTCAGTCAGATACGCAGTATTTT. Its translation is CASSTWTSGSQSDTQYF.

The chain is built from TRBV5-1 and TRBJ1-1; D is possibly TRBD1 (5 bases). Per the germline V gene, CDR1 is SGHRS and CDR2 is YFSETQ. CDR3 length equals 14 residues. With 0 bases removed from V and 6 bases from J, the gap between germline ends came to 12 bases. The CDR3 DNA reads as TGCGCCAGCAGCTTGGATCCCGGGGGACCTGAAGCTTTCTTT. Its translation: CASSLDPGGPEAFF.

This clone has more than one count but fewer than ten. V usage is TRBV5-4 and J usage is TRBJ2-1; 10 positions agree with TRBD2. The CDR3 spans 14 residues. V gave up 3 bases and J gave up 10 bases; unmatched junction bases: 7. Per germline, CDR1 SGHNT and CDR2 YYREEE (reference sequence). The CDR3 sequence: CASSWGQLAGEQFF. The CDR3 coding sequence is TGTGCCAGCAGCTGGGGACAACTAGCGGGAGAGCAGTTCTTC.

The chain employs TRBV7-8 and TRBJ1-1, with a tentative D call TRBD1 (6 bases). CDR3 length: 13 amino acids. Germline-derived CDR1 and CDR2 are SGHVS and FQNEAQ. V was trimmed by 5 bases and J by 1 base, leaving 8 bases between them. The CDR3 reads CASSTDRNTEAFF. CDR3 nucleotide sequence: TGTGCCAGCAGCACGGACAGGAACACTGAAGCTTTCTTT.

The rearrangement links TRBV11-2 to TRBJ1-2, with D possibly TRBD1 on 5 matching bases. The germline V gene has CDR1 SGHAT and CDR2 FQNNGV. This CDR3 has 14 residues. Trimming stripped 3 bases from V and 2 bases from J, with 10 bases between. CDR3 DNA: TGTGCCAGCAGCTTTGACAGATCCAACTATGGCTACACCTTC. This encodes CASSFDRSNYGYTF.

DNA for the CDR3: TGTGCCAGCTCACCAAGGGGACAACAGAACACTGAAGCTTTCTTT. This encodes CASSPRGQQNTEAFF. The rearrangement uses TRBV18 and TRBJ1-1, with D possibly TRBD1 on 6 matching bases. V gave up 2 bases and J gave up 1 base, with 11 bases separating them. CDR3 length: 15 residues. Germline lookup yields CDR1 KGHSH and CDR2 LQKENI. Complete variable domain (other parts from reference TRBV18 and TRBJ1-1): NAGVMQNPRHLVRRRGQEARLRCSPMKGHSHVYWYRQLPEEGLKFMVYLQKENIIDESGMPKERFSAEFPKEGPSILRIQQVVRGDSAAYFCASSPRGQQNTEAFFGQGTRLTVV.